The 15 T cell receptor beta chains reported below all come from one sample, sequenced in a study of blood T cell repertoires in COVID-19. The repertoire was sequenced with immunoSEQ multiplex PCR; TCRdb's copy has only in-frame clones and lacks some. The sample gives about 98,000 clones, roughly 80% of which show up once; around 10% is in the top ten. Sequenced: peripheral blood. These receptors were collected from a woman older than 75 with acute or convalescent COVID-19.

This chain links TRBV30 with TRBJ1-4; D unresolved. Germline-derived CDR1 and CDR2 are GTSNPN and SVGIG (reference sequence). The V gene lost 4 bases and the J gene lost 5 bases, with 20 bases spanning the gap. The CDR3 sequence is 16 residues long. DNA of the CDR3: TGTGCCTGGACGTCCCGGGTCGCCGGGAGGAATGAAAAACTGTTTTTT. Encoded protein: CAWTSRVAGRNEKLFF.

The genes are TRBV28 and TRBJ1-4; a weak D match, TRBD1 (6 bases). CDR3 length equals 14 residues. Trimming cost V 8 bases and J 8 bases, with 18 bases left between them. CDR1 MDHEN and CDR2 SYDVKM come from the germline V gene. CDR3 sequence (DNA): TGTGCCAGCGAAAAACAGGGTTTTGGGGAAAAACTGTTTTTT. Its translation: CASEKQGFGEKLFF.

CDR3 nucleotide sequence: TGTGCCAGCAGTTGGGCGCGGGGAGCGTTCCAAGAGACCCAGTACTTC. Translated, it gives CASSWARGAFQETQYF. The chain has TRBV6-2 or TRBV6-3 and TRBJ2-5; perhaps TRBD2 as D (6 bases). This CDR3 region has 16 residues. Per the germline V gene, CDR1 is MNHEY and CDR2 is SVGEGT. Between the trimmed V and J ends, which lost 4 bases and 1 base, there was a span of 16 bases.

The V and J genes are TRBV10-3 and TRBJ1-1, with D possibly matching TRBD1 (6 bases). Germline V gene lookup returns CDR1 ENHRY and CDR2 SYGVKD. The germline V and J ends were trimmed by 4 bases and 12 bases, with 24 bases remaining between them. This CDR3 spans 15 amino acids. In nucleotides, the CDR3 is TGTGCCATCAGTGGGGAGGCGGGGGCGGGCTGGAGGACTTTCTTT. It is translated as CAISGEAGAGWRTFF.

The CDR3: CASRGTGKFDEQYF. The CDR3 region has the DNA TGTGCCAGCAGGGGGACAGGGAAATTCGACGAGCAGTACTTC. The gene calls are TRBV2 and TRBJ2-7, with 9 nucleotides matching TRBD1. CDR1 and CDR2 from the germline V gene are SNHLY and FYNNEI. J was trimmed by 5 bases and V by 6 bases; bases with no gene match: 8. The CDR3 has 14 amino acids.

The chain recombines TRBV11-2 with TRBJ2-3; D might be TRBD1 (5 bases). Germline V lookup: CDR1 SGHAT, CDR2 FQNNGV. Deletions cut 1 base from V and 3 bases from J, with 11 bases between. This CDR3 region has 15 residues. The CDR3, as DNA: TGTGCCAGCAGCTTAGTTCAGGGTTCAACAGATACGCAGTATTTT. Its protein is CASSLVQGSTDTQYF.

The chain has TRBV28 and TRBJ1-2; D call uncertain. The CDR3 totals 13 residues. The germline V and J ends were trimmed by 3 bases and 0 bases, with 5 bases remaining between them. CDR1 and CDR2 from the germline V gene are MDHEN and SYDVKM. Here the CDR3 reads CASSFGANYGYTF. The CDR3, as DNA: TGTGCCAGCAGTTTCGGGGCTAACTATGGCTACACCTTC.

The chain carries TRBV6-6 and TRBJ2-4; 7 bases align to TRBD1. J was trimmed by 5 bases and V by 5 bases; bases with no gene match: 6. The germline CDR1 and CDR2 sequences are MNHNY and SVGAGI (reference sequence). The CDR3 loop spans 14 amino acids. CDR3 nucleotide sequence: TGTGCCAGCAGTCTTGACAGGGCCCAAAACATTCAGTACTTC. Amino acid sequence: CASSLDRAQNIQYF.

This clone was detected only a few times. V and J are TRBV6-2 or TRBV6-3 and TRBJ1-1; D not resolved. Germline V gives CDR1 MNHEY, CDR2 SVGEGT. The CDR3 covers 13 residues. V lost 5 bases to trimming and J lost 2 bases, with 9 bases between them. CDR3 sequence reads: CASSLAQNTEAFF. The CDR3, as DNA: TGTGCCAGCAGTCTGGCCCAAAACACTGAAGCTTTCTTT.

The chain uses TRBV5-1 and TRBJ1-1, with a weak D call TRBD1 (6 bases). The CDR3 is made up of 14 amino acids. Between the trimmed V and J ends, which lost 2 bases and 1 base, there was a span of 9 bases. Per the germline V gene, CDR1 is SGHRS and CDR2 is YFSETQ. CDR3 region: CASSFQTGNTEAFF. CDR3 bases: TGCGCCAGCAGCTTTCAGACAGGGAACACTGAAGCTTTCTTT.

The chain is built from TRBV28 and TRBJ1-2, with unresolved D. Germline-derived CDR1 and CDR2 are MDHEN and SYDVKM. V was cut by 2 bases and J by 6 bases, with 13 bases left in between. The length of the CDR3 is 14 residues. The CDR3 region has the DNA TGTGCCAGCAGTTTAACCGCCCCGACAAATGGCTACACCTTC. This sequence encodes CASSLTAPTNGYTF.

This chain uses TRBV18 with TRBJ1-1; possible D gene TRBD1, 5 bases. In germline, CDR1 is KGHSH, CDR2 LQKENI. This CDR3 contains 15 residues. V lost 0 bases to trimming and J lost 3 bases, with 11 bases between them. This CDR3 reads CASSPPSRVYTEAFF. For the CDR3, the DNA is TGTGCCAGCTCACCACCTTCCAGGGTGTACACTGAAGCTTTCTTT.

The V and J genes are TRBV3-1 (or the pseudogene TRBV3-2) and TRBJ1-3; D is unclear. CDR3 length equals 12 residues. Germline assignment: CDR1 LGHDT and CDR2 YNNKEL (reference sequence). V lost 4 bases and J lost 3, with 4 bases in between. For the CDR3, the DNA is TGTGCCAGCAGCCCCCATGGAAACACCATATATTTT. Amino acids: CASSPHGNTIYF.

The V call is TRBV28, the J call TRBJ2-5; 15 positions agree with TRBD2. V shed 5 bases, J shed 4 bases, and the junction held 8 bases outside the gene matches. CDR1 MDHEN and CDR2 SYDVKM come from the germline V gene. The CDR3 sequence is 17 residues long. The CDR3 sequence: CASSSMGTSGGRETQYF. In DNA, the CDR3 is TGTGCCAGCAGTAGCATGGGGACTAGCGGGGGGAGAGAGACCCAGTACTTC.

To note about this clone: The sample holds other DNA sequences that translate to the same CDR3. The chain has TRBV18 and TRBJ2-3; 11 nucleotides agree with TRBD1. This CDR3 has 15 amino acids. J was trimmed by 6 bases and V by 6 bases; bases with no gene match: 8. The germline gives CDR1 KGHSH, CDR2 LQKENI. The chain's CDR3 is CASSPGDRGSDTQYF. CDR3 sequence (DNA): TGTGCCAGCTCGCCAGGGGACAGGGGGTCCGATACGCAGTATTTT.